This T cell receptor beta chain is drawn from a study of shared clonotypes between healthy human individuals (dated by TCRdb to 2019 to 2021). For context, the study as a whole: The cohort included a few men and a couple of women between 18 and 49 years of age. Libraries were prepared and TCR repertoires were sequenced by different laboratories using diverse techniques, in order to increase sequencing depth and limit assay-specific biases. Each donor's leukapheresis produced roughly between roughly 0.9 and 8.9 billion PBMCs. To estimate repertoire size and how much clonotypes are shared between individuals, the study performed deep sequencing of blood TCR repertoires from five healthy adults. For each donor, CD4 naive and CD4 memory were each run on three plates, CD8 naive on two plates, and CD8 memory on one plate.

Using the deep immunoSEQ assay, TCR CDR3 regions were amplified from genomic DNA by multiplex PCR. Genomic DNA extracted from each cell subset was distributed evenly over all wells of several immunoSEQ 96-well plates, and each plate served as one replicate. For sorted subsets, each replicate PCR was loaded with roughly 190 ng genomic DNA, equivalent to 30,000 or so T cell genomes. Purified libraries were quantified with a Qubit 3.0 fluorometer, sized on a Bioanalyzer 2100, and re-quantified with the KAPA Library Quantification kit. Every immunoSEQ 96-well plate was sequenced on a dedicated single-read 150-cycle Illumina NextSeq 550 flow cell. Processing in the source paper ran as follows. The immunoSEQ output contained only junctional sequences without quality scores, so filtering could not match that applied to full-length reads. Sequences were annotated with PyIR, a Python wrapper for IgBLAST v1.9, and V/J genes and CDR3 were assigned using IMGT germline references. Reads with weak V/J assignments (E-value above 1e-6), missing CDR3, stop codons, out-of-frame junctions, or ambiguous translated residues were removed. V3J clonotypes were defined by identical inferred V gene, J gene, and CDR3 amino acid sequence. To compute the percentage overlap between repertoires, the number of shared unique clonotypes was divided by the size of the smaller repertoire. Repertoire richness was assessed with RTK rarefaction, the Chao1 estimator, and Recon v2.1 estimates of unobserved clonotypes. OLGA was used to compute generation probabilities for all TCRbeta clonotypes that the gDNA method yielded from several donors. This is the immuneACCESS table as TCRdb keeps it, with only in-frame sequences that have V and J called. A part of the clones is gone; compared with another copy, unresolved V genes explain less than half, and the rest is unexplained. Clonal size and the V and J genes are those of that table, whereas D and trimming came from the DNA. The sample table shows a few million clones, and approximately 94% are seen once. The ten largest clones add up to approximately 0.13% of the sample.

Note on this clone: The antigen it binds to is not known. Base quality data are lacking; no much larger clone is found one base away. Other DNA sequences in the sample encode the same CDR3.

Reading the germline V gene (reference sequence) gives CDR1 MNHNY and CDR2 SVGAGI. The CDR3 holds 15 amino acids from the cysteine to the phenylalanine. Kept here is only the CDR3 DNA, which spans 45 bases and is read in frame from base 1. V is shortened by 0 bases, J by 4 bases, and the region joining them spans 10 bases. Healthy HIV-negative adults with no recently reported acute infections or vaccinations were included as donors. All donors were Caucasian adults living in Nashville, Tennessee, USA. CD4+ T cells were enriched by magnetic negative selection; naive cells were then positively selected on CD45RA, and the negative fraction formed the memory subset. After blood collection by leukapheresis, PBMCs were isolated using Ficoll-Histopaque density gradient centrifugation and then cryopreserved in the vapor phase of liquid nitrogen. Analytical flow cytometry was used to check the purity and quantity of every magnetically sorted T cell population. Each sorted fraction had its genomic DNA isolated and then quantified by UV absorbance on a Nanodrop 2000c.

What the authors observed across the whole study: Sampling was restricted to blood, and TCR repertoires in tissue are likely to differ from TCR repertoires in blood. Incomplete sequencing was indicated by rarefaction of sorted-subset datasets, despite the large sequencing depth. The genetic and exposure-history diversity represented was limited by the small number of donors. Pairwise subsampling led to the expectation that sequencing depth would affect the degree of clonotype sharing among donors. Estimated clonotype richness was generally larger for naive than for memory subsets. Clonotypes shared by all four sorted-subset donors showed higher generation probabilities than non-shared clonotypes. Across a few donors, about 4.5% of naive CD4, 3.5% of naive CD8, under 2.5% of memory CD4, and 0.4% to 0.45% of memory CD8 clonotypes were shared.

Input material: naive CD4+ T cells sorted from blood. The label giving this sample's cell subset or site can be read as: CD45RA+ positively selected. This sequence originates from a man younger than 30 in good health. Rearrangement joined TRBV6-6 to TRBJ1-3, with TRBD1 as a weak D call on 6 bases. The CDR3 protein is CASSYSGGPGNTIYF. The bases are TGTGCCAGCAGTTACTCCGGGGGGCCCGGAAACACCATATATTTT.